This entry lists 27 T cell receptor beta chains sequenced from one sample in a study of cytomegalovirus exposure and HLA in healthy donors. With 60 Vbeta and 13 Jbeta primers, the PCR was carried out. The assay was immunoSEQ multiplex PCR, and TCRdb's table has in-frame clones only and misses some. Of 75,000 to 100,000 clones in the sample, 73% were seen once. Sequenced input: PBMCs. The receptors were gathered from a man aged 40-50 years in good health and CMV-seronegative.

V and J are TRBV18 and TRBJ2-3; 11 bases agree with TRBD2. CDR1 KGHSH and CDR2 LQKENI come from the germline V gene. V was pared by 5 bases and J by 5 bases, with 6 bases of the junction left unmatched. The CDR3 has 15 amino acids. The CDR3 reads CASSATSGAEDTQYF. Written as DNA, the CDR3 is TGTGCCAGCTCAGCGACTAGCGGGGCCGAAGATACGCAGTATTTT.

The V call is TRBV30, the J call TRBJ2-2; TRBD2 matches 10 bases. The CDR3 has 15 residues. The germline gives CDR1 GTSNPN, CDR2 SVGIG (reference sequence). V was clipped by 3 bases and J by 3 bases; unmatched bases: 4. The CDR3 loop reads CAWRVAGGYTGELFF. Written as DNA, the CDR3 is TGTGCCTGGAGGGTAGCGGGGGGCTACACCGGGGAGCTGTTTTTT.

The CDR3 spells CASSSYGDTIHNQPQHF. In DNA, the CDR3 is TGTGCCAGCAGCTCTTACGGGGACACAATACACAATCAGCCCCAGCATTTT. The rearrangement joins TRBV5-6 to TRBJ1-5; perhaps TRBD1 as D (6 bases). Looked up from germline, CDR1 is SGHDT and CDR2 is YYEEEE. The CDR3 loop spans 17 amino acids. V dropped 3 bases and J dropped 3 bases, with 19 bases sitting between them.

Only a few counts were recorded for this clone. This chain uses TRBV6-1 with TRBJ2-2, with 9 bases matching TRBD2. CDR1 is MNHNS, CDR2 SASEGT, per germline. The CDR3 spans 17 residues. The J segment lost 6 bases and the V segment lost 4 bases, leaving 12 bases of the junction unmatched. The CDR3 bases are TGTGCCAGCAGTGCCCTTCCGGGACTAGCTTCTCCCGGGGAGCTGTTTTTT. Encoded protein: CASSALPGLASPGELFF.

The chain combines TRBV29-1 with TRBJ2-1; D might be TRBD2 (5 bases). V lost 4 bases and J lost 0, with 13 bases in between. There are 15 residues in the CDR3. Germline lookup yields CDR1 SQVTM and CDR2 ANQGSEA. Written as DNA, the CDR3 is TGCAGCGTTGGAGGACTCGTGAGCTCCTACAATGAGCAGTTCTTC. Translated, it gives CSVGGLVSSYNEQFF.

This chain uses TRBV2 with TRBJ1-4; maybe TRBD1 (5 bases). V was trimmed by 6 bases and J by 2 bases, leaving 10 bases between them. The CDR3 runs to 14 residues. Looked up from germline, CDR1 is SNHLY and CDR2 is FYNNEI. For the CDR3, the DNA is TGTGCCAGCAGAAGACAGACGACTAATGAAAAACTGTTTTTT. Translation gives CASRRQTTNEKLFF.

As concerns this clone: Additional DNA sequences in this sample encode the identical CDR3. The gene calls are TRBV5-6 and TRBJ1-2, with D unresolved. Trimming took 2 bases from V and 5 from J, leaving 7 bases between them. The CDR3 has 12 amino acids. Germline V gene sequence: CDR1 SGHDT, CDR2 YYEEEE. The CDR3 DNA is TGTGCCAGCAGCTTACCAGGTTATGGCTACACCTTC. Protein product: CASSLPGYGYTF.

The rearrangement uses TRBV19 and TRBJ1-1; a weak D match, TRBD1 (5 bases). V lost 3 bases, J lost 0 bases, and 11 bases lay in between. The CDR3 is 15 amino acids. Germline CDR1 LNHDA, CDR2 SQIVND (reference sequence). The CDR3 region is CASSIDSSMNTEAFF. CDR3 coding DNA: TGTGCCAGTAGTATCGACAGCTCCATGAACACTGAAGCTTTCTTT.

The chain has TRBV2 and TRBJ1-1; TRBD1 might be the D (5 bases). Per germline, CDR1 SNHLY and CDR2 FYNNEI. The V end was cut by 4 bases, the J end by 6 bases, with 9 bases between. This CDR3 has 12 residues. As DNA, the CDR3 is TGTGCCAGCAGTGGGGAGGGGCCTGAAGCTTTCTTT. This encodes CASSGEGPEAFF.

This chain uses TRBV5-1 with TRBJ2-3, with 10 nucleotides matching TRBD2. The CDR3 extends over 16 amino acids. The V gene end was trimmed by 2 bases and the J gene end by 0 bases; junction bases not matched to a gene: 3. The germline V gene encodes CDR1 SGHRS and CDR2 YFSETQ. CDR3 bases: TGCGCCAGCAGCTTAGGACTAGCGGAGAGCACAGATACGCAGTATTTT. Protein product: CASSLGLAESTDTQYF.

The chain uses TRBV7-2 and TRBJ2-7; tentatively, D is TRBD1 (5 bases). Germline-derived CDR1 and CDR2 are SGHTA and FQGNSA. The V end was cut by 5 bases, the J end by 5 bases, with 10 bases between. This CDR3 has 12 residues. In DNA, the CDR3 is TGTGCCAGCAGCCCAAGGGGCGACGAGCAGTACTTC. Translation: CASSPRGDEQYF.

DNA for the CDR3: TGTGCCAGCAGCTTGGATCAAGAGACCTACGAGCAGTACTTC. Protein product: CASSLDQETYEQYF. V gene TRBV5-4 combines with J gene TRBJ2-7; D not resolved. Per germline, CDR1 SGHNT and CDR2 YYREEE (reference sequence). V lost 0 bases, J lost 2 bases, and 9 bases lay in between. The CDR3 is 14 residues long.

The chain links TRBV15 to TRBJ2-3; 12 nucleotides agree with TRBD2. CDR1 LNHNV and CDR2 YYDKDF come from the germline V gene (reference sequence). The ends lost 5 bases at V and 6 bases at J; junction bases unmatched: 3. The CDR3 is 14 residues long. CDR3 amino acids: CATSVLAGGDTQYF. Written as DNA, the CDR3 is TGTGCCACCAGCGTACTAGCGGGGGGTGATACGCAGTATTTT.

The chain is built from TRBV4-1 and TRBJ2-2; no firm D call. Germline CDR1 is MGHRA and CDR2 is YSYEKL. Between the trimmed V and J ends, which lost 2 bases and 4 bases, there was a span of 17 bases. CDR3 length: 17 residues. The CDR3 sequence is CASSQLGSLRGTGELFF. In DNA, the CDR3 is TGCGCCAGCAGCCAACTAGGATCCCTGCGTGGCACCGGGGAGCTGTTTTTT.

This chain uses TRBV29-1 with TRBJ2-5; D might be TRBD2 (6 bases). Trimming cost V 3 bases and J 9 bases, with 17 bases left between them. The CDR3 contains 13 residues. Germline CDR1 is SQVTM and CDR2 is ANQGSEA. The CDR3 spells CSVDSGSFVAQYF. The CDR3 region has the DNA TGCAGCGTTGATTCCGGGAGCTTTGTGGCCCAGTACTTC.

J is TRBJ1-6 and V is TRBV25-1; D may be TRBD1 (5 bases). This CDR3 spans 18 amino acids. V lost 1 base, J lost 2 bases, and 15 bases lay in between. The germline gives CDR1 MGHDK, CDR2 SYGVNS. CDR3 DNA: TGTGCCAGCAGTGAATGGGGGGTCGGGGTAACCTATAATTCACCCCTCCACTTT. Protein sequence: CASSEWGVGVTYNSPLHF.

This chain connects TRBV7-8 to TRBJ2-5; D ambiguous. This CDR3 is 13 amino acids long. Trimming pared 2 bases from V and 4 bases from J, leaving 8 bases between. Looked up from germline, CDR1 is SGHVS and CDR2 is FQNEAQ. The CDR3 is CASSLSWRETQYF. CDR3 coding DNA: TGTGCCAGCAGCTTATCATGGAGAGAGACCCAGTACTTC. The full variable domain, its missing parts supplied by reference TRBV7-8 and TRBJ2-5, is GAGVSQSPRYKVAKRGQDVALRCDPISGHVSLFWYQQALGQGPEFLTYFQNEAQLDKSGLPSDRFFAERPEGSVSTLKIQRTQQEDSAVYLCASSLSWRETQYFGPGTRLLVL.

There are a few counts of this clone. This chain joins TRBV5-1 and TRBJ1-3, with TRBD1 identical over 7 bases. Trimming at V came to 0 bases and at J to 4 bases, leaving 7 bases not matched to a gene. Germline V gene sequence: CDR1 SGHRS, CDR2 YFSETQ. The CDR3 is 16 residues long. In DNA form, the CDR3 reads TGCGCCAGCAGCTTGGATCCCCTGACAGGGGGAAACACCATATATTTT. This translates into CASSLDPLTGGNTIYF.

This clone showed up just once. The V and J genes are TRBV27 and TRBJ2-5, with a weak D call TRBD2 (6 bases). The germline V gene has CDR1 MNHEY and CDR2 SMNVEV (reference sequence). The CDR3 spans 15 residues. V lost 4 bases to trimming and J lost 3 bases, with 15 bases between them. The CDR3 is CASSSTPGGKETQYF. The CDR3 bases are TGTGCCAGCAGTTCAACACCGGGCGGGAAAGAGACCCAGTACTTC.

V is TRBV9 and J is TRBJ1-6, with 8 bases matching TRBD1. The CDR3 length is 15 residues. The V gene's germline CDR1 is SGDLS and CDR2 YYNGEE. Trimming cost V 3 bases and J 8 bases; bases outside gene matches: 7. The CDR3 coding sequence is TGTGCCAGCAGCGCGACAGGGGTATCGGATTCACCCCTCCACTTT. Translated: CASSATGVSDSPLHF.

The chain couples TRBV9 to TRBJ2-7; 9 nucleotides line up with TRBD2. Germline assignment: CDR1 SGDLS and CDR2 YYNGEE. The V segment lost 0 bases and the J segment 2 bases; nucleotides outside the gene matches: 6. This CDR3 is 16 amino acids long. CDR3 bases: TGTGCCAGCAGCGTAGACGCTAGCGGGGCGACCTACGAGCAGTACTTC. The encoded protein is CASSVDASGATYEQYF. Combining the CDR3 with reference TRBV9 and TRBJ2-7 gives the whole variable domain DSGVTQTPKHLITATGQRVTLRCSPRSGDLSVYWYQQSLDQGLQFLIQYYNGEERAKGNILERFSAQQFPDLHSELNLSSLELGDSALYFCASSVDASGATYEQYFGPGTRLTVT.

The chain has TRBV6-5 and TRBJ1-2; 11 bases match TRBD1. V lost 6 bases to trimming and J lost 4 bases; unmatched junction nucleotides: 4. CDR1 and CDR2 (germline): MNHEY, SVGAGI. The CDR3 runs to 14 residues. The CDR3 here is CASRRTGGIYGYTF. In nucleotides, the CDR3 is TGTGCCAGCAGGAGGACAGGGGGCATCTATGGCTACACCTTC.

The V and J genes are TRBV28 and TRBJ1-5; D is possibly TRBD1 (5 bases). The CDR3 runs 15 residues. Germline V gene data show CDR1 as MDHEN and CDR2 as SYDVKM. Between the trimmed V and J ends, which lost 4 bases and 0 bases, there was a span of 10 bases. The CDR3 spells CASSYRLYSNQPQHF. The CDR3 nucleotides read TGTGCCAGCAGTTACAGGCTTTATAGCAATCAGCCCCAGCATTTT.

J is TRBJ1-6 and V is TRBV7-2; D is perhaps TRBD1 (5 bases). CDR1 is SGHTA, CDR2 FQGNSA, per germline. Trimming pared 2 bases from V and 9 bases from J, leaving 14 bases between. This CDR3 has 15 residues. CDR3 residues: CASSLYRGSGSPLHF. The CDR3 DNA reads TGTGCCAGCAGCTTATACCGGGGGTCAGGTTCACCCCTCCACTTT.

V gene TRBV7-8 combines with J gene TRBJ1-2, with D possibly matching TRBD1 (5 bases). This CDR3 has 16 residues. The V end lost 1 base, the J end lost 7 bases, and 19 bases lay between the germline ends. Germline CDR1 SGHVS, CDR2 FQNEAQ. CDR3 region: CASSLGGGEGAFGYTF. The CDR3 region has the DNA TGTGCCAGCAGCTTAGGCGGGGGAGAAGGAGCATTTGGCTACACCTTC.

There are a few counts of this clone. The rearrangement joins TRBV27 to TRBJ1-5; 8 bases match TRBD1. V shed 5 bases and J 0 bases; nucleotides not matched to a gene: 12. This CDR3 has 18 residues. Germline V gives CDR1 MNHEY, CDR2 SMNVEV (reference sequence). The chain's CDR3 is CASSELGPGGHSNQPQHF. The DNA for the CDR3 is TGTGCCAGCAGTGAGCTGGGCCCAGGGGGCCATAGCAATCAGCCCCAGCATTTT.

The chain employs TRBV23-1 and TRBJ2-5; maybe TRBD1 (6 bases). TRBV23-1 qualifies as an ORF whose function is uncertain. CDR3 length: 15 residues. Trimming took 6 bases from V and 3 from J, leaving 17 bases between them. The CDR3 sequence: CASSTDRTLKETQYF. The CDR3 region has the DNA TGCGCCAGCAGCACGGACAGAACGCTCAAAGAGACCCAGTACTTC.